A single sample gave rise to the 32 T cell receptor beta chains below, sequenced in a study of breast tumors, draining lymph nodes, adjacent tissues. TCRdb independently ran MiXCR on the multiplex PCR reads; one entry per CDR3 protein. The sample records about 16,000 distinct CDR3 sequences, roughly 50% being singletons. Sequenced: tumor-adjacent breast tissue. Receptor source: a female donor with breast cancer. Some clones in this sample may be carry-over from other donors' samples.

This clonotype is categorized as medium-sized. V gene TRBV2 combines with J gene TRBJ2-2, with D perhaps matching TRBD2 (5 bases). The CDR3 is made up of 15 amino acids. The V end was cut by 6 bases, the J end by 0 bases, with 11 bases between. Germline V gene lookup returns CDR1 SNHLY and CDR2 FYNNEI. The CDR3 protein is CASSGVAPNTGELFF. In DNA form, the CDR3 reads TGTGCCAGCAGCGGCGTAGCGCCGAACACCGGGGAGCTGTTTTTT.

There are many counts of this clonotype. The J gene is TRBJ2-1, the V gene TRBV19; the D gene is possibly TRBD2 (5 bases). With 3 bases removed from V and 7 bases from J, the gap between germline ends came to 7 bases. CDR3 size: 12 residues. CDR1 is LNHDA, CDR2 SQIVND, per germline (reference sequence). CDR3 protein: CASSMGVNEQFF. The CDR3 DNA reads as TGTGCCAGTAGTATGGGAGTAAATGAGCAGTTCTTC.

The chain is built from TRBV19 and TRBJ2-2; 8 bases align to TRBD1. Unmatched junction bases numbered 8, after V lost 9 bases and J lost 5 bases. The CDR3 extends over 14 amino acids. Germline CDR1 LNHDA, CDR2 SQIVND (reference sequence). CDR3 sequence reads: CASRRDRNTGELFF. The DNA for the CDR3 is TGTGCCAGCAGACGGGACAGGAATACCGGGGAGCTGTTTTTT.

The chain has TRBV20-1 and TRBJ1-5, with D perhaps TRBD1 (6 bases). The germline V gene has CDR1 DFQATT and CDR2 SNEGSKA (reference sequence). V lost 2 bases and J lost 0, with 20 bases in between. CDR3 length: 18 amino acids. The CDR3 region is CSARTPGGGGNSNQPQHF. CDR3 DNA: TGCAGTGCTAGAACACCGGGGGGCGGTGGGAATAGCAATCAGCCCCAGCATTTT.

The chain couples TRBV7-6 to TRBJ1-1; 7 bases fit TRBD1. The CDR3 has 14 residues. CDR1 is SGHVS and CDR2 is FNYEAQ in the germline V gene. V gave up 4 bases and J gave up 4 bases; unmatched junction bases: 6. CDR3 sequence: CASSSTGFATEAFF. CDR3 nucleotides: TGTGCCAGCAGCTCGACAGGGTTTGCCACTGAAGCTTTCTTT.

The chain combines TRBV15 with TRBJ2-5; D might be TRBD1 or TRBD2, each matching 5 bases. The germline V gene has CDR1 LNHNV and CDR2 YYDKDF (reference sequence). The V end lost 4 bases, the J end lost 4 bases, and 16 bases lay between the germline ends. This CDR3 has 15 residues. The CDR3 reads CATSKGCGGTETQYF. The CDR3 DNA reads TGTGCCACCAGCAAAGGGTGTGGGGGTACAGAGACCCAGTACTTC.

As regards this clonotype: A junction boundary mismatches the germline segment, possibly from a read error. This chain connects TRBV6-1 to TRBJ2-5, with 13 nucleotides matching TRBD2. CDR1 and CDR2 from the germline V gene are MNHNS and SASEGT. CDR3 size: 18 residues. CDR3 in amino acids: CASSEAKHRGLAGETQYF. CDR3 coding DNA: TGTGCCAGCAGCGAAGCGAAACACAGGGGACTAGCGGGGGAGACCCAGTACTTC.

The DNA of the CDR3 is TGCAGTGCTAGGGAACAGGGGAATCAGCCCCAGCATTTT. Amino acid sequence: CSAREQGNQPQHF. V is TRBV20-1 and J is TRBJ1-5; the match to TRBD1 covers 7 bases. The CDR3 has 13 residues. Losses at the gene ends were 3 bases for V and 4 bases for J; bases not matched to a gene: 3. Germline V lookup: CDR1 DFQATT, CDR2 SNEGSKA (reference sequence).

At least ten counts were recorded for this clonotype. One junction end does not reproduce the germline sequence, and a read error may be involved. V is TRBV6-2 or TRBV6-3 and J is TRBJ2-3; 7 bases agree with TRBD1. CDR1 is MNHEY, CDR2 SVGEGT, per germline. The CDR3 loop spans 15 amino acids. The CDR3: CASSPIRDSRDTQYF. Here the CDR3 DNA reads TGTGCCAGCAGCCCTATCCGGGACAGCAGAGATACGCAGTATTTT.

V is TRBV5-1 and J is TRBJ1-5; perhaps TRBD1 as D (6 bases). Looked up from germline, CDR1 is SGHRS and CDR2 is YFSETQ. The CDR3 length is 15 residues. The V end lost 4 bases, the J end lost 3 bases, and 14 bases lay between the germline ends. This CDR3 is CASSGTGTSNQPQHF. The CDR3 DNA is TGCGCCAGCAGCGGAACAGGGACGTCCAATCAGCCCCAGCATTTT.

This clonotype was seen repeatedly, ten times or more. The CDR3 spells CASSTRPRNYGYTF. DNA for the CDR3: TGTGCCAGCAGTACCCGCCCCCGAAACTATGGCTACACCTTC. This rearrangement joins TRBV12-3 or TRBV12-4 to TRBJ1-2; D is undetermined. The CDR3 runs 14 residues. Trimming stripped 5 bases from V and 2 bases from J, with 12 bases between.

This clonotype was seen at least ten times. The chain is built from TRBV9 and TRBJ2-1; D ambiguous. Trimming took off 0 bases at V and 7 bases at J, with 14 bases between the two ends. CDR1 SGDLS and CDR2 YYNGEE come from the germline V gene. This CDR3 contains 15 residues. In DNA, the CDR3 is TGTGCCAGCAGCGTAGGAACAGTACTTACAAATGAGCAGTTCTTC. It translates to CASSVGTVLTNEQFF. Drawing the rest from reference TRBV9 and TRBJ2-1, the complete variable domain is DSGVTQTPKHLITATGQRVTLRCSPRSGDLSVYWYQQSLDQGLQFLIQYYNGEERAKGNILERFSAQQFPDLHSELNLSSLELGDSALYFCASSVGTVLTNEQFFGPGTRLTVL.

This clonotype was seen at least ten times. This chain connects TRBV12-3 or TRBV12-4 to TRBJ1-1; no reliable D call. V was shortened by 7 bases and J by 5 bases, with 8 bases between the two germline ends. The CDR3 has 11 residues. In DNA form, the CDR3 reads TGTGCCAGCAATAAAGGGACTGAAGCTTTCTTT. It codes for CASNKGTEAFF.

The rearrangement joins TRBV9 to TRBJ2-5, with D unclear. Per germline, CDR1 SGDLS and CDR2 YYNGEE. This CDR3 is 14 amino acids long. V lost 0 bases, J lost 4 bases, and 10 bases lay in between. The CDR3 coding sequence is TGTGCCAGCAGCGTAGAGCCCCCCGGAGAGACCCAGTACTTC. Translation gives CASSVEPPGETQYF.

The CDR3 sequence: CASSVKGNLAGASYEQYF. The CDR3 DNA reads as TGTGCCAGCAGTGTAAAGGGAAACTTAGCGGGGGCCTCCTACGAGCAGTACTTC. The rearrangement joins TRBV2 to TRBJ2-7, with 9 nucleotides matching TRBD2. V shed 4 bases and J 0 bases; nucleotides not matched to a gene: 13. The germline V gene encodes CDR1 SNHLY and CDR2 FYNNEI. This CDR3 region has 18 residues.

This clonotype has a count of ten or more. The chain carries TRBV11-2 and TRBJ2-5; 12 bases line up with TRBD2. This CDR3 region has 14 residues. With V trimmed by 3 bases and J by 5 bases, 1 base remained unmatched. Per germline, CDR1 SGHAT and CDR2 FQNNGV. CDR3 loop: CASSFGTSGETQYF. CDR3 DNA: TGTGCCAGCAGCTTTGGGACTAGCGGGGAGACCCAGTACTTC. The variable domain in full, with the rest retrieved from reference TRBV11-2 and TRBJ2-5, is EAGVAQSPRYKIIEKRQSVAFWCNPISGHATLYWYQQILGQGPKLLIQFQNNGVVDDSQLPKDRFSAERLKGVDSTLKIQPAKLEDSAVYLCASSFGTSGETQYFGPGTRLLVL.

The CDR3 DNA sequence: TGTGCCAGCAGCCGCCGGGACACCGATAATTCACCCCTCCACTTT. As protein: CASSRRDTDNSPLHF. The V gene is TRBV7-9, the J gene TRBJ1-6; the D gene is possibly TRBD1 (6 bases). Germline V gene lookup returns CDR1 SEHNR and CDR2 FQNEAQ (reference sequence). The CDR3 loop spans 15 amino acids. Trimming stripped 5 bases from V and 5 bases from J, with 13 bases between.

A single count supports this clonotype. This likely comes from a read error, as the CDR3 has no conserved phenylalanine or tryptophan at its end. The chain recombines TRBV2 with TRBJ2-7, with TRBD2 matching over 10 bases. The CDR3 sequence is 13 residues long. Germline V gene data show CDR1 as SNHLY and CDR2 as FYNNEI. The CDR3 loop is CASSELAGNEQYL. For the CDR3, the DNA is TGCGCCAGCAGTGAACTAGCGGGAAACGAGCAGTACCTC.

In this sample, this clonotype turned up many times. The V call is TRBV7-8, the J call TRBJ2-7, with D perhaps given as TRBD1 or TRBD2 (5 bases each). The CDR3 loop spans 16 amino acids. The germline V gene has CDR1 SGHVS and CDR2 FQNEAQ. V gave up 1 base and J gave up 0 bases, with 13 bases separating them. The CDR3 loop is CASSLGEPGTSYEQYF. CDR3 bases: TGTGCCAGCAGCTTAGGGGAACCGGGGACCTCCTACGAGCAGTACTTC.

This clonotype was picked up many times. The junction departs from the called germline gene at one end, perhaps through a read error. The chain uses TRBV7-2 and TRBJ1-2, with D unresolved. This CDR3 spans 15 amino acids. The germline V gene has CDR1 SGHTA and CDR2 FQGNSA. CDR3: CASSLGGSLNYGYPF. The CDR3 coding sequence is TGTGCCAGCAGCTTAGGTGGCAGCCTTAACTATGGCTACCCCTTC.

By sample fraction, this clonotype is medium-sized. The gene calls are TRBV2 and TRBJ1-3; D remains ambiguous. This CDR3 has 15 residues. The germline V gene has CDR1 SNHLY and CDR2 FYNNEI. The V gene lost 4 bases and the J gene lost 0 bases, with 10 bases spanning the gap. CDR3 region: CASSGTPNSGNTIYF. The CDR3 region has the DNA TGTGCCAGCAGTGGGACGCCGAACTCTGGAAACACCATATATTTT.

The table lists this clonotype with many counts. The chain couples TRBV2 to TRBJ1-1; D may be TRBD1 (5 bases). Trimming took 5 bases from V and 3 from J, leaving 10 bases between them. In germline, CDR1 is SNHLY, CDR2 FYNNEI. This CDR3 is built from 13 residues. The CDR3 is CASSQGADTEAFF. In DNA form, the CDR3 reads TGTGCCAGCAGTCAGGGAGCGGACACTGAAGCTTTCTTT.

The CDR3 DNA is TGTGCCAGCAGCTTATTTTGGGCAGGGAACTATGGCTACACCTTC. Residues: CASSLFWAGNYGYTF. This chain joins TRBV7-9 and TRBJ1-2, with a weak D call TRBD1 (5 bases). Trimming stripped 2 bases from V and 2 bases from J, with 12 bases between. There are 15 residues in the CDR3. Germline V gene data show CDR1 as SEHNR and CDR2 as FQNEAQ (reference sequence).

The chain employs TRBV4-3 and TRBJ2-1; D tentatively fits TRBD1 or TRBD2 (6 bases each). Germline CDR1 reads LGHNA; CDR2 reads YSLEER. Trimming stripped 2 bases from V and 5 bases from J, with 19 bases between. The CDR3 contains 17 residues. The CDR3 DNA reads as TGCGCCAGCAGCCAACTGGGCAGGGGTCGGGGGAACAATGAGCAGTTCTTC. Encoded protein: CASSQLGRGRGNNEQFF.

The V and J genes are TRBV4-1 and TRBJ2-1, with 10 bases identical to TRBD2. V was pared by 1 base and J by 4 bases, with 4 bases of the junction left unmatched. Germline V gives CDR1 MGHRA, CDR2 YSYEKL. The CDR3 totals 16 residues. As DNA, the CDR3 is TGCGCCAGCAGCCAAGGTCGGACTAGCGGATACAATGAGCAGTTCTTC. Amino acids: CASSQGRTSGYNEQFF.

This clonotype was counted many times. CDR3 coding DNA: TGCGCCAGCAGCTTGGGTACAGGGATCCATCAGCCCCAGCATTTT. It encodes CASSLGTGIHQPQHF. The chain uses TRBV5-1 and TRBJ1-5; possibly TRBD1 for D (6 bases). This CDR3 spans 15 amino acids. Trimming left V 0 bases short and J 5 bases short, with 12 bases between. CDR1 is SGHRS and CDR2 is YFSETQ in the germline V gene.

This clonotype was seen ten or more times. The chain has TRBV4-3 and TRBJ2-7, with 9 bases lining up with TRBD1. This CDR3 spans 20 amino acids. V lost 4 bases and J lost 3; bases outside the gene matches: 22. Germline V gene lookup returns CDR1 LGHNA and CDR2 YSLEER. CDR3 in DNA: TGCGCCAGCAGCCCTAGCGCCCTAGCCCGGGACAGGGCCCTTTGCTACGAGCAGTACTTC. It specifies CASSPSALARDRALCYEQYF.

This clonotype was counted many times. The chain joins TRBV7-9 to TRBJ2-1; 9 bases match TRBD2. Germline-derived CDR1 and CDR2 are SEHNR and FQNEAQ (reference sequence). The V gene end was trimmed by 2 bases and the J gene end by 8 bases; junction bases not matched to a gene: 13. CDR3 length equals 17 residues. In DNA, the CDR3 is TGTGCCAGCAGCTTACTGGGCGGGGGGGCGACAGGAGATGAGCAGTTCTTC. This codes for CASSLLGGGATGDEQFF.

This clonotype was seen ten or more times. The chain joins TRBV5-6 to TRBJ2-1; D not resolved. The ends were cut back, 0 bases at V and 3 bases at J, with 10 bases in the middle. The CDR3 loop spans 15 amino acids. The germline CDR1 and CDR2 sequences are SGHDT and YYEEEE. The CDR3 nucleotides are TGTGCCAGCAGCTTGGGTCATGGGGTCTACAATGAGCAGTTCTTC. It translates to CASSLGHGVYNEQFF.

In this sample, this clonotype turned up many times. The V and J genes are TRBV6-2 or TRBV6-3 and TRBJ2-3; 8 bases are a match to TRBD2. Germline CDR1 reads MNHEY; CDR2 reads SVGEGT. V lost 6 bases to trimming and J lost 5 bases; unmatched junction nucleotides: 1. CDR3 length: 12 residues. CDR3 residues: CASRAGGDTQYF. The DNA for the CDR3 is TGTGCCAGCAGGGCGGGAGGAGATACGCAGTATTTT.

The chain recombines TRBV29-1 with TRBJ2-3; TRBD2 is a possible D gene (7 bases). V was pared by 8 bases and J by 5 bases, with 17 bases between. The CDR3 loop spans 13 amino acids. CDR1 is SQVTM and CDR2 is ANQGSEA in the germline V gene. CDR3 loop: CSLGGGVGDTQYF. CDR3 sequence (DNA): TGCAGCTTGGGCGGGGGCGTCGGAGATACGCAGTATTTT.

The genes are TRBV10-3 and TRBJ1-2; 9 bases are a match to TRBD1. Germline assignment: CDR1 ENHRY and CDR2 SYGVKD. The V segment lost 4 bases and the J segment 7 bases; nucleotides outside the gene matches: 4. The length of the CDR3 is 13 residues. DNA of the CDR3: TGTGCCATCAGTGGTTCGACAGGGGGTGGCTACACCTTC. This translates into CAISGSTGGGYTF.